One sample yielded the 4 T cell receptor beta chains listed below, sequenced in a study of cytomegalovirus exposure and HLA in healthy donors. Both 60 Vbeta primers and 13 Jbeta primers went into the PCR. Generated by immunoSEQ multiplex PCR, the TCRdb table keeps only in-frame clones and is missing some. The sample shows more than 120,000 clones, around 78% of them seen only once. Sequences were obtained from PBMCs. These receptors all stem from a middle-aged woman in good health and CMV-seropositive.

The V call is TRBV11-2, the J call TRBJ1-2; the D is unclear. The CDR3 runs to 11 residues. V was cut by 4 bases and J by 8 bases, with 8 bases left in between. CDR1 and CDR2 (germline): SGHAT, FQNNGV. CDR3 amino acids: CASSSWLGYTF. CDR3 coding DNA: TGTGCCAGCAGCTCGTGGCTGGGCTACACCTTC. Using reference TRBV11-2 and TRBJ1-2 for the parts outside the CDR3, the full variable domain is EAGVAQSPRYKIIEKRQSVAFWCNPISGHATLYWYQQILGQGPKLLIQFQNNGVVDDSQLPKDRFSAERLKGVDSTLKIQPAKLEDSAVYLCASSSWLGYTFGSGTRLTVV.

The chain joins TRBV6-5 to TRBJ1-2; 7 bases map to TRBD1. V shed 6 bases and J 3 bases; nucleotides not matched to a gene: 4. This CDR3 is built from 13 residues. Germline CDR1 and CDR2: MNHEY and SVGAGI. CDR3 amino acids: CASRQGLDYGYTF. CDR3 nucleotides: TGTGCCAGCAGACAGGGGTTAGACTATGGCTACACCTTC.

This rearrangement joins TRBV4-2 to TRBJ1-5; D unresolved. The ends were cut back, 0 bases at V and 7 bases at J, with 10 bases in the middle. In germline, CDR1 is LGHNA, CDR2 YNFKEQ. The CDR3 is 14 residues long. The CDR3 reads CASSQDTGWQPQHF. The CDR3, as DNA: TGTGCCAGCAGCCAAGATACGGGTTGGCAGCCCCAGCATTTT.

The chain has TRBV27 and TRBJ2-3, with 10 bases aligning to TRBD2. This CDR3 region has 19 residues. V shed 8 bases, J shed 2 bases, and the junction held 19 bases outside the gene matches. CDR1 and CDR2 (germline): MNHEY, SMNVEV (reference sequence). The DNA for the CDR3 is TGTGCCAGCTCGTACGCGGGGCTAGCGGGAGTGGAGGCCACAGATACGCAGTATTTT. Encoded protein: CASSYAGLAGVEATDTQYF.